Listed below are T cell receptor beta chains from one sample, sequenced in a study of response to subunit inactivated influenza vaccine. TCRdb itself ran the RT-PCR reads through MiXCR, one entry per CDR3 protein. The data contain about 240,000 distinct CDR3 sequences, roughly an eighth of them singletons. The sequences come from non-naive T cells sorted from PBMCs, collected less than 15 days before vaccination. All receptors derive from a man aged 50-60 years who received an inactivated influenza vaccine. Both conserved end residues are part of each CDR3. D genes are given only for firm matches. Some rows have no size entry. The others give once, few or many, or a class for an expanded clone.

CDR3 length	V gene	clone size	J gene	D gene	CDR3 DNA	CDR3 protein
15	TRBV12-3/TRBV12-4	-	TRBJ2-2	TRBD1	TGTGCCAGCAGTTCTATCACAGGGGTCCCCGGGGAGCTGTTTTTT	CASSSITGVPGELFF
13	TRBV2	-	TRBJ2-1	-	TGTGCCAGCAGCGTGCCTGGAAGCAATGAGCAGTTCTTC	CASSVPGSNEQFF
16	TRBV7-9	-	TRBJ2-1	-	TGTGCCAGCAGTCACCCACGTCTAGCACCTGATGATGAGCAGTTCTTC	CASSHPRLAPDDEQFF
14	TRBV29-1	many	TRBJ2-3	TRBD1	TGCAGCTCCCGGGGGGACAGGGATTCAGATACGCAGTATTTT	CSSRGDRDSDTQYF
14	TRBV20-1	few	TRBJ2-7	TRBD2	TGCAGTGCTAGCCCTAGCGGTTTGACCTACGAGCAGTACTTC	CSASPSGLTYEQYF
16	TRBV6-2/TRBV6-3	-	TRBJ1-2	TRBD1	TGTGCCAGCAGCCCCGGGGGCGACAGGGGGCGCAGAGGCTACACCTTC	CASSPGGDRGRRGYTF
13	TRBV6-1	-	TRBJ1-5	-	TGTGCCAGCAGTGACAGGGCTAATCAGCCCCAGCATTTT	CASSDRANQPQHF
15	TRBV5-4	few	TRBJ2-3	-	TGTGCCAGCAGCTTGCAAGGGACTCGTGAGGATACGCAGTATTTT	CASSLQGTREDTQYF
13	TRBV18	few	TRBJ1-2	-	TGTGCCAGCTCACGCAGGGATGGCTATGGCTACACCTTC	CASSRRDGYGYTF
16	TRBV21-1	-	TRBJ2-7	-	TGTGCCAGCAGCAAAGTGACAGGGGTCGGTCCCTACGAGCAGTACTTC	CASSKVTGVGPYEQYF
13	TRBV7-8	few	TRBJ1-1	-	TGTGCCAGCACGCGCGAGGAGAACACTGAAGCTTTCTTT	CASTREENTEAFF
15	TRBV28	-	TRBJ1-6	-	TGTGCCAGCAGTTTACCGAGCTCCTATAATTCACCCCTCCACTTT	CASSLPSSYNSPLHF
14	TRBV29-1	many	TRBJ2-2	TRBD2	TGCAGCGGGACTAGCGGGAGTGATATCGGGGAGCTGTTTTTT	CSGTSGSDIGELFF
13	TRBV29-1	few	TRBJ1-1	-	TGCAGCGTTGAAGGGCAGGCAAACACTGAAGCTTTCTTT	CSVEGQANTEAFF
14	TRBV10-3	-	TRBJ2-2	-	TGTGCCATCAGTGTGGATTTGAACACCGGGGAGCTGTTTTTT	CAISVDLNTGELFF
17	TRBV6-2/TRBV6-3	many	TRBJ2-7	-	TGTGCCAGCAGGGACGTTTCCGTGAGAAAGCGGCCCTACGAGCAGTACTTC	CASRDVSVRKRPYEQYF
10	TRBV29-1	many	TRBJ1-4	-	TGCAGCGTCAGGACCGAAAAACTGTTTTTT	CSVRTEKLFF
12	TRBV28	few	TRBJ1-5	-	TGTGCCAGCATGGGAGGGAGTCAGCCCCAGCATTTT	CASMGGSQPQHF
13	TRBV30	-	TRBJ2-5	TRBD1	TGTGCCTGGCGACATACAGGGGGCTGGACCCAGTACTTC	CAWRHTGGWTQYF
13	TRBV6-2/TRBV6-3	few	TRBJ2-1	-	TGTGCCAGCAGTCCAATCGGGCTCCATGAGCAGTTCTTC	CASSPIGLHEQFF
16	TRBV5-1	-	TRBJ2-3	TRBD2	TGCGCCAGCAGCTTGGACACTAGCGGGGGAACAGATACGCAGTATTTT	CASSLDTSGGTDTQYF
15	TRBV7-2	few	TRBJ2-3	TRBD2	TGTGCCAGCAGCGAGGGACTAGCACGCACAGATACGCAGTATTTT	CASSEGLARTDTQYF
15	TRBV28	many	TRBJ1-2	TRBD1	TGTGCCAGCAGTCCTGGGACAGGGAGGAGCTATGGCTACACCTTC	CASSPGTGRSYGYTF
16	TRBV5-1	few	TRBJ2-5	TRBD2	TGCGCCAGCAGCTTGGGACGATCCGGGGGGGCAGAGACCCAGTACTTC	CASSLGRSGGAETQYF
15	TRBV9	-	TRBJ2-3	TRBD1	TGTGCCAGCAGCGTAGTAGGGACAGTGACAGATACGCAGTATTTT	CASSVVGTVTDTQYF
15	TRBV30	-	TRBJ2-7	-	TGTGCCTGGAGCCTATCAAGGGGGGGAGTAATGGAGCAGTACTTC	CAWSLSRGGVMEQYF
15	TRBV6-1	-	TRBJ1-6	TRBD1	TGTGCCAGCAGTCTCACGGGACAGAAAAATTCACCCCTCCACTTT	CASSLTGQKNSPLHF
16	TRBV20-1	many	TRBJ1-6	TRBD1	TGCAGTGCCCCCCCCGGGACAGCATTCTATAATTCACCCCTCCACTTT	CSAPPGTAFYNSPLHF
15	TRBV5-6	few	TRBJ2-1	-	TGTGCCAGCAGCTTGGGACGACTAGTAACCCATGAGCAGTTCTTC	CASSLGRLVTHEQFF
14	TRBV12-3/TRBV12-4	many	TRBJ2-3	-	TGTGCCAGCAGTTTAGGAGGGTCAGCGTATACGCAGTATTTT	CASSLGGSAYTQYF
16	TRBV6-2/TRBV6-3	-	TRBJ2-4	TRBD2	TGTGCCAGCAGTTACCCGTGGACTAGCGGGAAAAACATTCAGTACTTC	CASSYPWTSGKNIQYF
14	TRBV27	few	TRBJ1-6	-	TGTGCCAGCAGTTTATGGCAGGGAGGTTCACCCCTCCACTTT	CASSLWQGGSPLHF
14	TRBV6-1	-	TRBJ2-1	-	TGTGCCAGCAATGGCGGTTCTTCCTACAATGAGCAGTTCTTC	CASNGGSSYNEQFF